These T cell receptor beta chains were read from a single sample in a study of blood T cell repertoires in COVID-19. Repertoires were generated with immunoSEQ multiplex PCR, while TCRdb's copy carries only in-frame clones and drops some. The sample consists of 80,000 to 130,000 clones, approximately 92% of them appearing once. Sequences were obtained from peripheral blood. These receptors all come from an older man with acute or convalescent COVID-19. Both conserved end residues are part of each CDR3. A D gene is named only where the DNA matches it firmly. Some rows mark clone size as missing; the rest say once, few, many or name a class of expanded clone.

length: 15
V: TRBV7-8
D: TRBD2
size: -
J: TRBJ2-5
CDR3: CASSLARTGGETQYF
DNA: TGTGCCAGCAGCTTAGCGCGTACGGGAGGCGAGACCCAGTACTTC

length: 19
V: TRBV28
D: -
size: -
J: TRBJ2-3
CDR3: CASSLSPQGIHTSTDTQYF
DNA: TGTGCCAGCAGTTTATCCCCACAGGGTATTCATACTAGCACAGATACGCAGTATTTT

length: 15
V: TRBV5-1
D: -
size: medium-sized
J: TRBJ2-1
CDR3: CASSLMRGSYNEQFF
DNA: TGCGCCAGCAGCTTGATGCGGGGCTCCTACAATGAGCAGTTCTTC

length: 15
V: TRBV7-3
D: TRBD1
size: -
J: TRBJ2-2
CDR3: CASSRTGGSTGELFF
DNA: TGTGCCAGCAGCCGAACAGGGGGGAGCACCGGGGAGCTGTTTTTT

length: 14
V: TRBV7-7
D: TRBD2
size: -
J: TRBJ2-5
CDR3: CASSPLGGGETQYF
DNA: TGTGCCAGCAGCCCGCTTGGGGGGGGAGAGACCCAGTACTTC

length: 14
V: TRBV4-1
D: -
size: -
J: TRBJ1-2
CDR3: CASSQAGSHYGYTF
DNA: TGCGCCAGCAGCCAAGCAGGGTCCCACTATGGCTACACCTTC

length: 16
V: TRBV10-1
D: TRBD2
size: -
J: TRBJ2-2
CDR3: CASSESLAANTGELFF
DNA: TGCGCCAGCAGTGAGTCACTAGCGGCGAACACCGGGGAGCTGTTTTTT

length: 15
V: TRBV11-2
D: TRBD1
size: -
J: TRBJ2-5
CDR3: CASSSPGQGWETQYF
DNA: TGTGCCAGCAGCTCGCCGGGACAGGGATGGGAGACCCAGTACTTC

length: 14
V: TRBV7-2
D: TRBD1
size: -
J: TRBJ2-7
CDR3: CASSRGQGWYEQYF
DNA: TGTGCCAGCAGTCGCGGACAGGGTTGGTACGAGCAGTACTTC

length: 12
V: TRBV11-2
D: -
size: -
J: TRBJ2-7
CDR3: CASSRQVYEQYF
DNA: TGTGCCAGCAGCCGTCAGGTTTACGAGCAGTACTTC

length: 15
V: TRBV11-3
D: TRBD1
size: once
J: TRBJ2-1
CDR3: CASSSGQGSYNEQFF
DNA: TGTGCCAGCAGCTCCGGACAGGGGAGTTACAATGAGCAGTTCTTC

length: 13
V: TRBV18
D: -
size: once
J: TRBJ1-5
CDR3: CASSHRVDQPQHF
DNA: TGTGCCAGCTCCCACAGGGTGGATCAGCCCCAGCATTTT

length: 14
V: TRBV4-2
D: -
size: -
J: TRBJ1-1
CDR3: CASRLGVENTEAFF
DNA: TGTGCCTCGAGGTTAGGGGTGGAGAACACTGAAGCTTTCTTT

length: 14
V: TRBV7-9
D: -
size: -
J: TRBJ2-7
CDR3: CASSFPWENYEQYF
DNA: TGTGCCAGCAGCTTCCCCTGGGAGAACTACGAGCAGTACTTC

length: 20
V: TRBV7-8
D: TRBD2
size: -
J: TRBJ2-3
CDR3: CASSLVQGPYLAGGADTQYF
DNA: TGTGCCAGCAGCCTTGTGCAGGGGCCTTATTTAGCGGGAGGGGCAGATACGCAGTATTTT

length: 13
V: TRBV6-4
D: -
size: -
J: TRBJ2-7
CDR3: CASRGLNGNEQYF
DNA: TGTGCCAGCAGGGGACTCAACGGGAACGAGCAGTACTTC

length: 15
V: TRBV9
D: TRBD1
size: -
J: TRBJ2-5
CDR3: CASSPETGLGETQYF
DNA: TGTGCCAGCAGCCCCGAGACAGGGTTGGGGGAGACCCAGTACTTC

length: 15
V: TRBV27
D: TRBD1
size: -
J: TRBJ2-5
CDR3: CASSLSGQGRETQYF
DNA: TGTGCCAGCAGTTTATCGGGACAGGGTCGCGAGACCCAGTACTTC

length: 16
V: TRBV11-2
D: TRBD2
size: -
J: TRBJ2-4
CDR3: CASRTSGRGTKNIQYF
DNA: TGTGCCAGCCGGACTAGCGGGAGGGGGACCAAAAACATTCAGTACTTC

length: 16
V: TRBV27
D: TRBD2
size: -
J: TRBJ2-7
CDR3: CASSSRLGGRDYEQYF
DNA: TGTGCCAGCAGTTCCCGTCTGGGGGGGAGGGACTACGAGCAGTACTTC

length: 16
V: TRBV4-2
D: TRBD1
size: few
J: TRBJ2-2
CDR3: CASSQTGTGSPGELFF
DNA: TGTGCCAGCAGCCAGACCGGGACAGGATCTCCCGGGGAGCTGTTTTTT

length: 17
V: TRBV7-9
D: TRBD1
size: -
J: TRBJ1-5
CDR3: CASSSTGTVDSNQPQHF
DNA: TGTGCCAGCAGCTCGACCGGGACAGTCGATAGCAATCAGCCCCAGCATTTT

length: 14
V: TRBV13
D: -
size: -
J: TRBJ2-2
CDR3: CASSFGSDTGELFF
DNA: TGTGCCAGCAGCTTCGGGAGCGACACCGGGGAGCTGTTTTTT

length: 15
V: TRBV6-1
D: -
size: -
J: TRBJ1-2
CDR3: CASSDDSGRTYGYTF
DNA: TGTGCCAGCAGTGATGACAGTGGCCGGACCTATGGCTACACCTTC

length: 15
V: TRBV5-4
D: TRBD1
size: -
J: TRBJ1-2
CDR3: CASSSITGGQAGYTF
DNA: TGTGCCAGCAGCTCGATTACAGGGGGGCAGGCTGGCTACACCTTC

length: 15
V: TRBV2
D: -
size: -
J: TRBJ2-2
CDR3: CASSEGSANTGELFF
DNA: TGTGCCAGCAGTGAAGGTTCTGCGAACACCGGGGAGCTGTTTTTT

length: 16
V: TRBV6-1
D: TRBD2
size: once
J: TRBJ2-7
CDR3: CASSVTREPGGHEQYF
DNA: TGTGCCAGCAGTGTTACCAGGGAACCGGGGGGACACGAGCAGTACTTC

length: 13
V: TRBV6-6
D: -
size: -
J: TRBJ1-2
CDR3: CASILQGRIGYTF
DNA: TGTGCCAGCATCTTACAGGGTAGGATTGGCTACACCTTC

length: 13
V: TRBV6-4
D: -
size: -
J: TRBJ2-1
CDR3: CASSDLQGSEQFF
DNA: TGTGCCAGCAGTGACTTACAGGGAAGTGAGCAGTTCTTC

length: 14
V: TRBV7-9
D: -
size: few
J: TRBJ1-6
CDR3: CASSPPLIGSPLHF
DNA: TGTGCCAGCAGCCCCCCCCTCATCGGTTCACCCCTCCACTTT

length: 16
V: TRBV4-3
D: TRBD2
size: once
J: TRBJ2-5
CDR3: CASSQDPLRGGETQYF
DNA: TGCGCCAGCAGCCAAGATCCCTTGCGGGGGGGGGAGACCCAGTACTTC

length: 14
V: TRBV12-5
D: -
size: few
J: TRBJ2-7
CDR3: CASGFPDYPYEQYF
DNA: TGTGCTAGTGGTTTCCCTGACTACCCCTACGAGCAGTACTTC

length: 15
V: TRBV9
D: -
size: -
J: TRBJ2-7
CDR3: CASSVEAGDSYEQYF
DNA: TGTGCCAGCAGCGTAGAGGCTGGCGACTCTTACGAGCAGTACTTC

length: 13
V: TRBV7-3
D: TRBD1
size: once
J: TRBJ1-1
CDR3: CASSPGGNTEAFF
DNA: TGTGCCAGCAGCCCAGGGGGGAACACTGAAGCTTTCTTT

length: 14
V: TRBV29-1
D: -
size: -
J: TRBJ1-4
CDR3: CSVGGGIMNEKLFF
DNA: TGCAGCGTCGGCGGGGGGATTATGAATGAAAAACTGTTTTTT

length: 15
V: TRBV7-8
D: TRBD2
size: few
J: TRBJ2-7
CDR3: CASSFTSGGPGEQYF
DNA: TGTGCCAGCAGCTTCACTAGCGGGGGCCCGGGGGAGCAGTACTTC

length: 12
V: TRBV12-3/TRBV12-4
D: -
size: -
J: TRBJ1-4
CDR3: CASSWWQGGLFF
DNA: TGTGCCAGCAGTTGGTGGCAGGGTGGACTGTTTTTT

length: 13
V: TRBV29-1
D: TRBD2
size: -
J: TRBJ2-1
CDR3: CSVEWTSDNEQFF
DNA: TGCAGCGTTGAGTGGACTAGCGACAATGAGCAGTTCTTC

length: 13
V: TRBV27
D: -
size: -
J: TRBJ1-1
CDR3: CASSSTGFTEAFF
DNA: TGTGCCAGCAGTTCCACAGGGTTCACTGAAGCTTTCTTT

length: 14
V: TRBV18
D: -
size: -
J: TRBJ2-3
CDR3: CASSPEASIDTQYF
DNA: TGTGCCAGCTCACCAGAGGCTAGTATTGATACGCAGTATTTT

length: 15
V: TRBV13
D: TRBD1
size: -
J: TRBJ2-7
CDR3: CASSSTGGVRYEQYF
DNA: TGTGCCAGCAGTAGCACAGGGGGCGTTAGGTACGAGCAGTACTTC

length: 17
V: TRBV7-2
D: TRBD1
size: -
J: TRBJ1-5
CDR3: CASSGRDRGLGNQPQHF
DNA: TGTGCCAGCAGCGGCCGGGACAGGGGTTTGGGAAATCAGCCCCAGCATTTT

length: 16
V: TRBV2
D: TRBD2
size: -
J: TRBJ2-5
CDR3: CASSDGEGSPRETQYF
DNA: TGTGCCAGCAGTGACGGGGAGGGTTCCCCCAGGGAGACCCAGTACTTC